Each of the 2 T cell receptor beta chains below was sequenced from the same sample in a study of post-analysis software for immune sequencing data. Study-wide points: Higher frequency in patients than in controls was seen for roughly five TRBV segments, with TRBV5-6, TRBV5-1 and TRBV20-1 among them.

Their antigens remain unidentified. TCR beta libraries were prepared from cDNA with unique molecular identifiers. TCRdb analysed the PCR reads with MiXCR anew, one entry per CDR3 protein. Of over 250,000 distinct CDR3 sequences in the sample, 36% are singletons; the top ten hold around 5.2%. Sequencing was performed on blood. These TCRs come from a girl between 10 and 17 years old with multiple sclerosis.

Turning to this clonotype: A junction end diverges from the germline sequence, so it may reflect a read error. J is TRBJ2-6 and V is TRBV7-9; D may correspond to TRBD1 or TRBD2 (5 bases each). Per the germline V gene, CDR1 is SEHNR and CDR2 is FQNEAQ (reference sequence). This CDR3 spans 17 amino acids. CDR3 coding DNA: TGTGCCAGCAGCTTAGCGCCAGGGACGCAAGGGGCCAACGTCCGGACTTTC. It specifies CASSLAPGTQGANVRTF.

Turning to this clonotype: This may arise from a read error, as a much more abundant clone is one base away. This CDR3 fails to terminate in the conserved phenylalanine or tryptophan, so it likely reflects a read error. The gene calls are TRBV12-3 or TRBV12-4 and TRBJ1-2; perhaps TRBD1 as D (5 bases). CDR3 length: 14 amino acids. V was shortened by 5 bases and J by 6 bases, with 16 bases between the two germline ends. CDR3 sequence reads: CASSLQAGTHGYTC. CDR3 DNA sequence: TGTGCCAGCAGTCTACAGGCAGGGACGCATGGCTACACCTGC.